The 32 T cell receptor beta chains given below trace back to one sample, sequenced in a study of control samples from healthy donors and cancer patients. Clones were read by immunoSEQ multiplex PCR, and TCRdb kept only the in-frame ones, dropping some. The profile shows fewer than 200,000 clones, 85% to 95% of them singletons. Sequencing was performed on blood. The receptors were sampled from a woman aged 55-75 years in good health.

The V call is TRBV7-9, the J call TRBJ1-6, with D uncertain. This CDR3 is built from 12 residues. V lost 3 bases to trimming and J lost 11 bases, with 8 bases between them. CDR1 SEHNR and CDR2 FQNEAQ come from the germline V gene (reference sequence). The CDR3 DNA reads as TGTGCCAGCAGCTTCTCTTCCCCACCCCTCCACTTT. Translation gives CASSFSSPPLHF.

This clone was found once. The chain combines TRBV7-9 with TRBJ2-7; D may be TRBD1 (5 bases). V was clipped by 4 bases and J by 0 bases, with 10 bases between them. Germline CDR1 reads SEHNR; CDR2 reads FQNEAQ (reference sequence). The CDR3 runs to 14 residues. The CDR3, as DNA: TGTGCCAGCAGCTCAGTAGGGGACTCCTACGAGCAGTACTTC. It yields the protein CASSSVGDSYEQYF.

CDR3: CASSLKAGQGGDTEAFF. The DNA for the CDR3 is TGTGCCAGCAGCCTCAAGGCTGGACAGGGTGGGGACACTGAAGCTTTCTTT. This chain joins TRBV21-1 and TRBJ1-1; TRBD1, as called in the table, went unchecked against the DNA. TRBV21-1 is a listed pseudogene. CDR3 length: 17 amino acids.

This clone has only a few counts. CDR3 nucleotide sequence: TGTGCCAGCAGTGAAATTGGGCCTGGGGGAGGGACTACAGGTGAGCAGTTCTTC. Translating gives CASSEIGPGGGTTGEQFF. This chain uses TRBV25-1 with TRBJ2-1, with 7 bases fitting TRBD2. With V trimmed by 2 bases and J by 9 bases, 19 bases remained unmatched. The CDR3 has 18 amino acids. Germline values: CDR1 MGHDK, CDR2 SYGVNS.

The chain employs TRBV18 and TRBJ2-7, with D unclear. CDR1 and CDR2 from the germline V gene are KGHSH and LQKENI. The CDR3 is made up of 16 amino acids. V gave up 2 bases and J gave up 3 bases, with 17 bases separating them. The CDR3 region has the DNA TGTGCCAGCTCACCAGGCCTAGGCGAAGATGGCTACGAGCAGTACTTC. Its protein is CASSPGLGEDGYEQYF.

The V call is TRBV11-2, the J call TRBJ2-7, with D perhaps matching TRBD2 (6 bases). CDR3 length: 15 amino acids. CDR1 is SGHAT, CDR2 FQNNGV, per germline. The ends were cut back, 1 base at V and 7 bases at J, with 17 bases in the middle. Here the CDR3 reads CASSLVVTSRGEQYF. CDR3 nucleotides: TGTGCCAGCAGCTTAGTCGTGACTAGTAGGGGAGAGCAGTACTTC.

The CDR3 bases are TGTGCCAGCAGCTTGACCGCAGGGACCCCAATCCCTGGCTACACCTTC. Its protein product is CASSLTAGTPIPGYTF. This chain connects TRBV5-4 to TRBJ1-2; weak D call: TRBD1 (5 bases). From germline, CDR1 is SGHNT and CDR2 YYREEE (reference sequence). The CDR3 has 16 residues. V shed 1 base and J shed 7 bases, with 20 bases lying between them.

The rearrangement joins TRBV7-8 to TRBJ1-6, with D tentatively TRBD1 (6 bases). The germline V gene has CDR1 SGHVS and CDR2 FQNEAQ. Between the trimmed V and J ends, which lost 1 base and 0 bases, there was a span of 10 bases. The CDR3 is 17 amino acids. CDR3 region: CASSLDQGYSYNSPLHF. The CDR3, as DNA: TGTGCCAGCAGCTTAGATCAGGGGTACTCCTATAATTCACCCCTCCACTTT.

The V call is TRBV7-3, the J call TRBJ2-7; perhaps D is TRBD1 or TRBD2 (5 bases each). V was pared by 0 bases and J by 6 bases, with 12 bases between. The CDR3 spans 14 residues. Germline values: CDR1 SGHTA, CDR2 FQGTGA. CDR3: CASSLTRDRSEQYF. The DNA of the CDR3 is TGTGCCAGCAGCTTAACCCGGGACCGAAGCGAGCAGTACTTC.

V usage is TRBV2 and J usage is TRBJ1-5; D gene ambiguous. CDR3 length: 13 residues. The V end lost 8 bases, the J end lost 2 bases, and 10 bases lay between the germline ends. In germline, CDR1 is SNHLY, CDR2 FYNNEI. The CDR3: CASQAQGNQPQHF. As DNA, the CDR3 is TGTGCCAGCCAGGCCCAGGGCAATCAGCCCCAGCATTTT.

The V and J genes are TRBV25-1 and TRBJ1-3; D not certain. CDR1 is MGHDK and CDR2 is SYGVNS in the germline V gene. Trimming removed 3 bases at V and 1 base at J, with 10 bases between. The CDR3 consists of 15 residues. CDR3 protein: CASSDSVHSGNTIYF. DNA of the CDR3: TGTGCCAGCAGTGATTCAGTTCATTCTGGAAACACCATATATTTT.

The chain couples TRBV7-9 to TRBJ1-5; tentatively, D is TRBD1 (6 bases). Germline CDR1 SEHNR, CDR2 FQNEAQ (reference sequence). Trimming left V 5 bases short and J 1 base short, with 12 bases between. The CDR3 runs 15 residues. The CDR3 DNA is TGTGCCAGCAGCGAACAGGGTGCCAGCAATCAGCCCCAGCATTTT. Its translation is CASSEQGASNQPQHF. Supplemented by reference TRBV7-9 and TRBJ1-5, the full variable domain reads DTGVSQNPRHKITKRGQNVTFRCDPISEHNRLYWYRQTLGQGPEFLTYFQNEAQLEKSRLLSDRFSAERPKGSFSTLEIQRTEQGDSAMYLCASSEQGASNQPQHFGDGTRLSIL.

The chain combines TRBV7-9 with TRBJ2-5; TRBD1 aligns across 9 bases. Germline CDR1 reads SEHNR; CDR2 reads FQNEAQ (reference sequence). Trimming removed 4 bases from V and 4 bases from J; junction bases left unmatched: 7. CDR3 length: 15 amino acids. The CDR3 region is CASSSGTGIRETQYF. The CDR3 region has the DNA TGTGCCAGCAGCTCCGGGACAGGGATAAGAGAGACCCAGTACTTC.

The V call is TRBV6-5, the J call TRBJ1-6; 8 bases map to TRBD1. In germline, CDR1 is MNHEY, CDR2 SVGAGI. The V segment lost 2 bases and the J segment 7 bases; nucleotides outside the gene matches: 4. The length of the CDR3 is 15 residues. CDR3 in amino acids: CASSYAGGLNSPLHF. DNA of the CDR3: TGTGCCAGCAGTTACGCAGGGGGCTTGAATTCACCCCTCCACTTT.

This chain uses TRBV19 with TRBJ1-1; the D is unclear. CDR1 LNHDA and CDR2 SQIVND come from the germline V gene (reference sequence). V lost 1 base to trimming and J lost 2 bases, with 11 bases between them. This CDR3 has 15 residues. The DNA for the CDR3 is TGTGCCAGTAGTATAGTTGGGTTGAGTAACACTGAAGCTTTCTTT. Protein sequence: CASSIVGLSNTEAFF.

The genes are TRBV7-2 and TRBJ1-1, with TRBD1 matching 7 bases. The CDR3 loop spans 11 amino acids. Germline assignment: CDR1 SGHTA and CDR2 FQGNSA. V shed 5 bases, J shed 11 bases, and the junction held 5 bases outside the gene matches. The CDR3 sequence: CASSPTGKAFF. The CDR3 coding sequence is TGTGCCAGCAGCCCGACAGGGAAGGCTTTCTTT.

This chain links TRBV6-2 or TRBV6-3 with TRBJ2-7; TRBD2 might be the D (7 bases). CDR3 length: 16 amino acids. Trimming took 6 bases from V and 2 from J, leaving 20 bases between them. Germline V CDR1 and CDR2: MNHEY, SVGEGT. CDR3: CASSPPPWEGAYEQYF. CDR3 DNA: TGTGCCAGCAGCCCACCCCCCTGGGAGGGGGCCTACGAGCAGTACTTC.

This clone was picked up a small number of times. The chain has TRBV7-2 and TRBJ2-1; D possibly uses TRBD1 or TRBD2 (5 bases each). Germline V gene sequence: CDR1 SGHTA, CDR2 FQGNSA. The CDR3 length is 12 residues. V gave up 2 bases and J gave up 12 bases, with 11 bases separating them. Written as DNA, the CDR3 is TGTGCCAGCAGCTTACCCGGGACGTGGCAGTTCTTC. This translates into CASSLPGTWQFF.

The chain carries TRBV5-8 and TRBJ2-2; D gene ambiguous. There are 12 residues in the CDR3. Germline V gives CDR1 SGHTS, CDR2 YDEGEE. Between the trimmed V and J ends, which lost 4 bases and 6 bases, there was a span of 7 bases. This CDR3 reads CASSRGAGELFF. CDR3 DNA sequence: TGTGCCAGCAGCCGCGGCGCCGGGGAGCTGTTTTTT.

CDR3 region: CASSLDPGEDTEAFF. CDR3 bases: TGTGCCAGCAGCTTGGACCCTGGAGAGGACACTGAAGCTTTCTTT. The chain uses TRBV11-2 and TRBJ1-1; the D is unclear. Trimming took 3 bases from V and 3 from J, leaving 14 bases between them. The germline V gene has CDR1 SGHAT and CDR2 FQNNGV. The CDR3 length is 15 residues.

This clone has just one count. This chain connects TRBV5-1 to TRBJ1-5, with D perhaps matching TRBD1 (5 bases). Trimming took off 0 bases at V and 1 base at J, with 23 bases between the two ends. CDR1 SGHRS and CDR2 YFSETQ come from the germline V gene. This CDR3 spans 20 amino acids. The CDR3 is CASSLVPRVGETRSNQPQHF. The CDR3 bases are TGCGCCAGCAGCTTGGTACCGAGGGTGGGGGAGACGCGGAGCAATCAGCCCCAGCATTTT.

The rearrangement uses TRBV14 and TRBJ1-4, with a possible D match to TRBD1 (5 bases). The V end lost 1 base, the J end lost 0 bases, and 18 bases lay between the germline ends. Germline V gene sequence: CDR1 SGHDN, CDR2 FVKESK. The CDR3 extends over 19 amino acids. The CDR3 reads CASSQVLGDTFATNEKLFF. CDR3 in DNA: TGTGCCAGCAGCCAAGTGCTGGGGGATACCTTCGCAACTAATGAAAAACTGTTTTTT.

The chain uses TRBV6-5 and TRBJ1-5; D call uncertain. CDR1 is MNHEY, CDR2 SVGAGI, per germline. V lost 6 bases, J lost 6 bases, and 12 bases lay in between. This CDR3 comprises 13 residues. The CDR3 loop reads CASSRVGFQPQHF. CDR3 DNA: TGTGCCAGCAGCCGAGTTGGTTTTCAGCCCCAGCATTTT.

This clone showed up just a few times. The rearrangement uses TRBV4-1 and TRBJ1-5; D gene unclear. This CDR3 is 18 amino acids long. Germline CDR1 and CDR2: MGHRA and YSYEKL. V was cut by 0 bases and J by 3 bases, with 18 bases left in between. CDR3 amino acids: CASSQDPTRRLDNQPQHF. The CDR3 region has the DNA TGCGCCAGCAGCCAAGACCCCACCCGACGGCTAGACAATCAGCCCCAGCATTTT.

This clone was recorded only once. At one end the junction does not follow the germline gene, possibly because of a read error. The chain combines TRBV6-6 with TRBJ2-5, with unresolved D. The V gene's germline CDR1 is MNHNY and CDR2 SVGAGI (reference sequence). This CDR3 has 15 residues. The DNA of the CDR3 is TGTGCCAGCACTTACCAGGCCTGGCCCCAAGAGACCCAGTACTTC. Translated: CASTYQAWPQETQYF.

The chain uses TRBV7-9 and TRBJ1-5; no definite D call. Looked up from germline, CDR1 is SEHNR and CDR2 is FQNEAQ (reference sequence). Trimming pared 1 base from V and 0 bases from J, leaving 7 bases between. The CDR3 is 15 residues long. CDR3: CASSLGERSNQPQHF. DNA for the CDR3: TGTGCCAGCAGCTTAGGTGAACGTAGCAATCAGCCCCAGCATTTT.

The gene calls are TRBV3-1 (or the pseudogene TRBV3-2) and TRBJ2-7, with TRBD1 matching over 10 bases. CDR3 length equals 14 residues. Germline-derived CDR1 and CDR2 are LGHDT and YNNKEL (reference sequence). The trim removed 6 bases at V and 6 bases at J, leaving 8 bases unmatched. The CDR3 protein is CASSLLGTGVEQYF. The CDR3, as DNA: TGTGCCAGCAGTCTTCTAGGGACAGGGGTCGAGCAGTACTTC.

The CDR3 is CASSIVRGNYGYTF. In DNA, the CDR3 is TGTGCCAGTAGTATAGTTAGAGGGAACTATGGCTACACCTTC. The V and J genes are TRBV19 and TRBJ1-2; D gene unclear. CDR1 is LNHDA and CDR2 is SQIVND in the germline V gene (reference sequence). CDR3 length: 14 residues. V shed 1 base and J shed 2 bases, with 8 bases lying between them.

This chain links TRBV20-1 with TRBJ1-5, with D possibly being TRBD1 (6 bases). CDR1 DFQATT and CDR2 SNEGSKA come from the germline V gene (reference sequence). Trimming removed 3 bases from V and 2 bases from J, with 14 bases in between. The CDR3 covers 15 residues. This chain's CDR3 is CSASIGQGRNQPQHF. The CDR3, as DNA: TGCAGTGCTAGTATCGGGCAGGGGCGCAATCAGCCCCAGCATTTT.

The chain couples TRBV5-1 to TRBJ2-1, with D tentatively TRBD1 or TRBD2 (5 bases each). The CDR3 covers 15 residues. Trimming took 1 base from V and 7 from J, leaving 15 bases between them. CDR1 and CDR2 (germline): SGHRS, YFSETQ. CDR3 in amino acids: CASSLLRGDLNEQFF. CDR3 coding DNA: TGCGCCAGCAGCTTGCTGAGGGGCGATCTTAATGAGCAGTTCTTC.

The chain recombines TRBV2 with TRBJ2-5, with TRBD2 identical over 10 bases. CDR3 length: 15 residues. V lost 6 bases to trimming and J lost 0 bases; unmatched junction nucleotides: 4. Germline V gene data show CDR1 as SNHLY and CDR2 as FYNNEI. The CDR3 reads CASSYSGGYQETQYF. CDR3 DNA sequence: TGTGCCAGCAGCTATAGCGGGGGGTACCAAGAGACCCAGTACTTC.

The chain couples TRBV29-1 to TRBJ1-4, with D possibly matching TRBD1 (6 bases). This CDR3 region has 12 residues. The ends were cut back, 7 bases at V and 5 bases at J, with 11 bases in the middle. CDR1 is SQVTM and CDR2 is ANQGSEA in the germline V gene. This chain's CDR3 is CSAGGQNEKLFF. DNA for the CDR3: TGCAGCGCCGGGGGACAAAATGAAAAACTGTTTTTT.